This paragraph reports one TCR beta chain. This clone was counted once. Its antigen has not been determined. Base qualities were left out, and no much larger clone turns up one base away. CDR3 length: 17 amino acids, cysteine to phenylalanine. Only the CDR3 portion is preserved as DNA: 51 bases, with reading frame beginning at the first base. V is pared back by 6 bases and J by 2 bases, with 22 bases lying between the germline termini. Reading the germline V gene gives CDR1 MDHEN and CDR2 SYDVKM. The donors were healthy, HIV-negative adults with no recently reported acute infections or vaccinations. Every donor was a Caucasian adult residing in Nashville, Tennessee, USA. CD4+ T cells were enriched by magnetic negative selection; naive cells were then positively selected on CD45RA, and the negative fraction formed the memory subset. Blood was obtained by leukapheresis, after which PBMCs were separated by Ficoll-Histopaque density gradient centrifugation and cryopreserved in liquid nitrogen vapor phase. Analytical flow cytometry was used to check the purity and quantity of every magnetically sorted T cell population. Genomic DNA was isolated from every sorted fraction and measured by UV absorbance on a Nanodrop 2000c.

Using the deep immunoSEQ assay, multiplex PCR amplified TCR CDR3 regions from genomic DNA. Extracted genomic DNA from each cell subset was spread evenly across all wells of several immunoSEQ 96-well plates, with each plate serving as a replicate. For sorted subsets, roughly 200 ng of genomic DNA, equivalent to tens of thousands of T cell genomes, went into each replicate PCR. The purified libraries were quantified using a Qubit 3.0 fluorometer, sized with a Bioanalyzer 2100, and then quantified again using the KAPA Library Quantification kit. Each immunoSEQ 96-well plate was sequenced on its own single-read 150-cycle Illumina NextSeq 550 flow cell. On the study's bioinformatics: Because only junctional sequences without quality scores were contained in the immunoSEQ output, filtering matching that applied to full-length reads could not be performed. Sequences were annotated with PyIR, a Python wrapper for IgBLAST v1.9, using IMGT germline references to assign V/J genes and CDR3. Reads with weak V/J assignments (E-value above 1e-6), missing CDR3, stop codons, out-of-frame junctions, or ambiguous translated residues were removed. V3J clonotypes were defined as sequences sharing the same inferred V gene, J gene, and CDR3 amino acid sequence. The percentage overlap between two repertoires was calculated by dividing the number of shared unique clonotypes by the size of the smaller repertoire. Repertoire richness was assessed with RTK rarefaction, the Chao1 estimator, and Recon v2.1 estimates of unobserved clonotypes. OLGA was used to compute generation probabilities for all TCRbeta clonotypes that the gDNA method yielded from a few donors. TCRdb obtained this table from immuneACCESS and retained in-frame rearrangements with V and J assigned. These tables miss some clones; where compared with another copy, unresolved V genes account for less than half of the shortfall, and the remainder is unexplained. V and J calls and clone size follow that table, whereas D and trimming were derived from the DNA. This sample is represented by roughly 2,300,000 clones; just under 95% of them were singletons. Approximately 0.4% of the sample is held by the ten biggest clonotypes.

These data belong to a study of shared clonotypes between healthy human individuals (dated by TCRdb to 2018 to 2021). The study in broad terms: A few men and a couple of women, aged 18 to 49 years, made up the cohort. For each donor, three plates each were used for CD4 naive and CD4 memory, two plates were used for CD8 naive, and one plate was used for CD8 memory. Leukapheresis yielded between about 0.85 and 10 billion PBMCs per donor. Blood TCR repertoires of several healthy adults were deeply sequenced to estimate repertoire size and the extent of clonotype sharing between individuals. Libraries were prepared and TCR repertoires were sequenced by different laboratories using diverse techniques, in order to increase sequencing depth and limit assay-specific biases.

General study outcomes and caveats: Across several donors, roughly 5.1% of naive CD4, roughly 3.4% of naive CD8, 2% to 2.5% of memory CD4, and 0.4% of memory CD8 clonotypes were shared. Higher generation probabilities were observed for clonotypes shared by all four sorted-subset donors than for non-shared clonotypes. Larger estimated clonotype richness was generally found for naive subsets than for memory subsets. The genetic and exposure-history diversity represented was limited by the small number of donors. Pairwise subsampling indicated that sequencing depth was expected to affect the degree of clonotype sharing among donors. Only blood was sampled, and tissue TCR repertoires likely differ from those in blood. Even with the large sequencing depth, rarefaction of the sorted-subset datasets indicated that sequencing was incomplete.

The chain joins TRBV28 to TRBJ2-5, with no confidently assigned D gene. The source is a man aged 18 to 29 in good health. Some clones in this sample may be carry-over from other donors' samples. The specimen sequenced was naive CD4+ T cells from PBMCs. Explained via the paper, the cell subset or site label denotes: CD45RA+ positively selected. The DNA sequence reads TGTGCCAGCAGACAAGATAGAGGTTGGCTTATACAAGAGACCCAGTACTTC. Its coded protein is CASRQDRGWLIQETQYF.